The 7 T cell receptor beta chains given below trace back to one sample, sequenced in a study of CD8 T cells in ankylosing spondylitis. Study observations and caveats: Typical of ankylosing spondylitis blood, it appeared, was a TCR beta motif of roughly eight highly homologous variants.

Their antigens are not known. TCRdb re-called the 5' RACE reads through MiXCR, storing one row per CDR3 protein. The table shows some 840,000 distinct CDR3 sequences, with about 10% occurring only once. The material sequenced was blood, either unsorted or a sorted T cell fraction (not recorded which). These receptors originate from a male donor with ankylosing spondylitis.

The CDR3 nucleotides read TGCAGTGCTAGCTTGGCAGCCACCTACAATGAGCAGTTCTTC. Its translation: CSASLAATYNEQFF. The genes are TRBV20-1 and TRBJ2-1; no definite D call. In germline, CDR1 is DFQATT, CDR2 SNEGSKA (reference sequence). The CDR3 has 14 amino acids. V lost 3 bases and J 2 bases, leaving 11 bases between the germline ends.

This clonotype was counted only a few times. The chain carries TRBV20-1 and TRBJ1-6; D unresolved. Germline CDR1 reads DFQATT; CDR2 reads SNEGSKA (reference sequence). V was clipped by 6 bases and J by 0 bases, with 21 bases between them. CDR3 length: 18 residues. CDR3 region: CSATLPRALSSYNSPLHF. For the CDR3, the DNA is TGCAGTGCCACCCTTCCAAGGGCTCTGAGCTCCTATAATTCACCCCTCCACTTT.

The V gene is TRBV27, the J gene TRBJ2-1; TRBD1 aligns across 8 bases. V was pared by 0 bases and J by 6 bases, with 4 bases of the junction left unmatched. The germline V gene has CDR1 MNHEY and CDR2 SMNVEV (reference sequence). The CDR3 runs to 15 residues. In nucleotides, the CDR3 is TGTGCCAGCAGTTTATCGGGGGACAGGTCCAATGAGCAGTTCTTC. Its protein is CASSLSGDRSNEQFF.

This chain joins TRBV5-1 and TRBJ2-1, with D perhaps being TRBD1 or TRBD2 (5 bases each). With 4 bases removed from V and 5 bases from J, the gap between germline ends came to 22 bases. Germline CDR1 is SGHRS and CDR2 is YFSETQ. The CDR3 covers 17 residues. The DNA for the CDR3 is TGCGCCAGCAGCCGGGGCTTGGGGCCGGGATACGACAATGAGCAGTTCTTC. The encoded protein is CASSRGLGPGYDNEQFF.

This chain uses TRBV7-6 with TRBJ1-4; D is undetermined. Germline V lookup: CDR1 SGHVS, CDR2 FNYEAQ. The CDR3 is 11 residues long. Trimming stripped 2 bases from V and 7 bases from J, with 2 bases between. In DNA form, the CDR3 reads TGTGCCAGCAGCTTATCTGAAAAACTGTTTTTT. Protein: CASSLSEKLFF.

CDR3 loop: CASSTREPTDTQYF. The CDR3 DNA sequence: TGTGCCAGCAGCACGCGGGAGCCCACAGATACGCAGTATTTT. This chain connects TRBV6-1 to TRBJ2-3; 7 bases align to TRBD2. The CDR3 consists of 14 residues. The trim removed 6 bases at V and 2 bases at J, leaving 5 bases unmatched. Germline V CDR1 and CDR2: MNHNS, SASEGT.

The sample holds a few counts of this clonotype. The chain joins TRBV6-5 to TRBJ1-1, with D possibly matching TRBD1 (5 bases). This CDR3 is 14 amino acids long. V lost 2 bases and J 3 bases, leaving 10 bases between the germline ends. The germline gives CDR1 MNHEY, CDR2 SVGAGI. The CDR3 reads CASSYGTEDTEAFF. The CDR3 DNA reads TGTGCCAGCAGTTACGGGACCGAAGACACTGAAGCTTTCTTT.